This T cell receptor (beta chain) comes out of a study of blood T cell repertoires in COVID-19. V was trimmed by 1 base and J by 4 bases, leaving 9 bases between them. From germline, CDR1 is MNHNS and CDR2 SASEGT. The CDR3 covers 14 residues. Sequenced by immunoSEQ multiplex PCR; TCRdb stores in-frame clones only, minus some. The table records over 200,000 clones, around nine tenths of them present only once. Sequencing was done on a sample of PBMCs or T cells enriched from blood (not recorded which). The chain couples TRBV6-1 to TRBJ2-3; maybe TRBD1 (6 bases). The receptor was isolated from a woman aged 30 to 39 who had been exposed to COVID-19. The CDR3 spells CASSEGAGADTQYF. CDR3 nucleotide sequence: TGTGCCAGCAGTGAAGGGGCAGGGGCAGATACGCAGTATTTT.